One sample yielded the 8 T cell receptor beta chains listed below, sequenced in a study of cytomegalovirus exposure and HLA in healthy donors. Vbeta (60) and Jbeta (13) primers were used in the PCR. Assay: immunoSEQ multiplex PCR; the TCRdb copy retains only in-frame clones and omits some. The sample records roughly 220,000 clones, under 70% being singletons. Input material: PBMCs. Source of these receptors: a man aged 35-49 years in good health and CMV-seropositive.

The rearrangement links TRBV9 to TRBJ2-1; 8 bases match TRBD2. Germline lookup yields CDR1 SGDLS and CDR2 YYNGEE. This CDR3 has 16 residues. Germline trimming cut 0 bases from V and 12 bases from J; bases unmatched to any gene: 14. CDR3 sequence (DNA): TGTGCCAGCAGCGTAGGCAATAGCGGGGTGCTGGATGGGCAGTTCTTC. Its translation: CASSVGNSGVLDGQFF.

The chain joins TRBV7-8 to TRBJ1-5; TRBD1 is a possible D gene (6 bases). Germline values: CDR1 SGHVS, CDR2 FQNEAQ. This CDR3 comprises 15 residues. The germline V and J ends were trimmed by 1 base and 3 bases, with 10 bases remaining between them. Written as DNA, the CDR3 is TGTGCCAGCAGCTTAGGGCAGGGGAACAATCAGCCCCAGCATTTT. The encoded protein is CASSLGQGNNQPQHF.

A few counts support this clone. The chain is built from TRBV6-5 and TRBJ1-4; 10 nucleotides agree with TRBD1. This CDR3 comprises 14 residues. Unmatched junction bases numbered 3, after V lost 6 bases and J lost 5 bases. Germline CDR1 and CDR2: MNHEY and SVGAGI. The chain's CDR3 is CASRTTGGNEKLFF. CDR3 sequence (DNA): TGTGCCAGCAGAACGACAGGGGGCAATGAAAAACTGTTTTTT.

This clone has only a few counts. The chain recombines TRBV10-2 with TRBJ2-7, with 8 bases identical to TRBD2. J was trimmed by 5 bases and V by 6 bases; bases with no gene match: 9. The CDR3 runs to 14 residues. From germline, CDR1 is WSHSY and CDR2 SAAADI. CDR3 bases: TGCGCCAGCAGCCAAGGAGCGGGGGTGGACGAGCAGTACTTC. Protein sequence: CASSQGAGVDEQYF.

This clone was counted once. The V gene is TRBV5-1, the J gene TRBJ1-2; TRBD1 might be the D (6 bases). CDR1 and CDR2 (germline): SGHRS, YFSETQ. The V gene lost 1 base and the J gene lost 4 bases, with 11 bases spanning the gap. The CDR3 sequence is 14 residues long. In nucleotides, the CDR3 is TGCGCCAGCAGCTTGTTAACAGGGATCTATGGCTACACCTTC. Its protein product is CASSLLTGIYGYTF. The entire variable domain, with the rest obtained from reference TRBV5-1 and TRBJ1-2, is as follows: KAGVTQTPRYLIKTRGQQVTLSCSPISGHRSVSWYQQTPGQGLQFLFEYFSETQRNKGNFPGRFSGRQFSNSRSEMNVSTLELGDSALYLCASSLLTGIYGYTFGSGTRLTVV.

This clone was found a few times. The V and J genes are TRBV7-4 and TRBJ1-5; D remains unclear. There are 16 residues in the CDR3. The germline V gene has CDR1 SGHVT and CDR2 SQSDAQ. V gave up 7 bases and J gave up 2 bases, with 18 bases separating them. CDR3 sequence reads: CASIPGPADCNQPQHF. The CDR3 DNA reads as TGTGCCAGCATTCCGGGTCCGGCGGATTGCAATCAGCCCCAGCATTTT.

The rearrangement links TRBV5-1 to TRBJ1-1; 7 bases fit TRBD1. This CDR3 spans 14 amino acids. The J segment lost 2 bases and the V segment lost 2 bases, leaving 3 bases of the junction unmatched. Germline V gene sequence: CDR1 SGHRS, CDR2 YFSETQ. DNA for the CDR3: TGCGCCAGCAGCTTCCAGGGGGGAAACACTGAAGCTTTCTTT. It encodes CASSFQGGNTEAFF.

This chain links TRBV7-3 with TRBJ1-6; D unresolved. Germline CDR1 SGHTA, CDR2 FQGTGA. The CDR3 runs to 17 residues. V was pared by 5 bases and J by 4 bases, with 18 bases between. The CDR3 here is CASSLNHPRVYNSPLHF. The DNA for the CDR3 is TGTGCCAGCAGCCTGAATCATCCGAGGGTATATAATTCACCCCTCCACTTT.